The present T cell receptor (beta chain) was sequenced within a study of shared clonotypes between healthy human individuals. This table comes from immunoSEQ multiplex PCR, and its TCRdb copy is limited to in-frame clones, with some not included. This sample has about a million clones, with 76% found just once. There are 13 residues in the CDR3. V lost 4 bases to trimming and J lost 7 bases; unmatched junction nucleotides: 5. CDR1 and CDR2 (germline): SGHRS, YFSETQ. V and J are TRBV5-1 and TRBJ2-1; 7 nucleotides match TRBD2. Sequencing input: memory CD4+ T cells sorted from blood. Subset reported: CD45RA-negative fraction. The receptor's source is a man between 18 and 35 years old in good health. The CDR3 nucleotides read TGCGCCAGCAGCACTAGCGTGAGGAATGAGCAGTTCTTC. As protein: CASSTSVRNEQFF.